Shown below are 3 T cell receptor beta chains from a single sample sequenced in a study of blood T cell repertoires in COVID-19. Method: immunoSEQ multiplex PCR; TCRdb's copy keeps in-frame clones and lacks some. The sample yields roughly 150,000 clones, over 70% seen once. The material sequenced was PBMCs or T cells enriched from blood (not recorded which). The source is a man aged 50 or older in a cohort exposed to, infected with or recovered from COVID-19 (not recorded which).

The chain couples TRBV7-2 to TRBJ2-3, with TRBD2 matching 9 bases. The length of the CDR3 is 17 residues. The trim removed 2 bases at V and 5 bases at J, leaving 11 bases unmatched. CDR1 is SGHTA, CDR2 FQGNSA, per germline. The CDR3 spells CASSLRLAGGRGDTQYF. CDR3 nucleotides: TGTGCCAGCAGCTTACGGCTTGCGGGGGGGCGGGGAGATACGCAGTATTTT.

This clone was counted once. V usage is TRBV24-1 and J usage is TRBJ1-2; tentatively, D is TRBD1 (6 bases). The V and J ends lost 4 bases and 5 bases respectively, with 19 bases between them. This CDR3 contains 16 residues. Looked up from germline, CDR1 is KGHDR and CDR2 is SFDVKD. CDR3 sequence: CATSDQDLGAEYGYTF. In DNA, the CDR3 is TGTGCCACCAGTGACCAAGACTTGGGGGCGGAATATGGCTACACCTTC.

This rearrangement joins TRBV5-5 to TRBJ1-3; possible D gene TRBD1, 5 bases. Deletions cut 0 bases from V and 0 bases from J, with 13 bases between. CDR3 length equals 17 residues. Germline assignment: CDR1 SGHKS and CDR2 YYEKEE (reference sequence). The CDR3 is CASSLAAGLTSGNTIYF. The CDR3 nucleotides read TGTGCCAGCAGCTTGGCCGCAGGGCTGACCTCTGGAAACACCATATATTTT.